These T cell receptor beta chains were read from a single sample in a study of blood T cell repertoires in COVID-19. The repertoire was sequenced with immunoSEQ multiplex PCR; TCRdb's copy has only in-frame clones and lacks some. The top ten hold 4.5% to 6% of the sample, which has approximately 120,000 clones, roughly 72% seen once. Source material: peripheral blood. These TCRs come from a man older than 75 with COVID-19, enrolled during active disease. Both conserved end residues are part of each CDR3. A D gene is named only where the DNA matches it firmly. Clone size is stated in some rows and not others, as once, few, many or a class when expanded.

CDR3nt: TGTGCCAGTCTCCCCTCCCCCGGGATTGAAGCTTTCTTT; CDR3aa: CASLPSPGIEAFF; j_gene: TRBJ1-1; v_gene: TRBV6-5; d_gene: .; abundance: .
CDR3nt: TGTGCCAGCAGTTTGGGAAGCGGGAGGAACACCGGGGAGCTGTTTTTT; CDR3aa: CASSLGSGRNTGELFF; j_gene: TRBJ2-2; v_gene: TRBV6-2/TRBV6-3; d_gene: TRBD2; abundance: .
CDR3nt: TGTGCCAGCAGCCTTTTCCCAGGGGTCGGGAACACTGAAGCTTTCTTT; CDR3aa: CASSLFPGVGNTEAFF; j_gene: TRBJ1-1; v_gene: TRBV14; d_gene: .; abundance: .
CDR3nt: TGCGCCAGCAGCTTGGAGTGGGGTGACAGGGGTGGCTACACCTTC; CDR3aa: CASSLEWGDRGGYTF; j_gene: TRBJ1-2; v_gene: TRBV5-1; d_gene: TRBD1; abundance: .
CDR3nt: TGTGCCAGCACCGCACCTTGGACAGGGCTCTATGGCTACACCTTC; CDR3aa: CASTAPWTGLYGYTF; j_gene: TRBJ1-2; v_gene: TRBV28; d_gene: TRBD1; abundance: .
CDR3nt: TGCAGCGTTGAAGCCTACGGGAGCTCGTGGAGGACAGATACGCAGTATTTT; CDR3aa: CSVEAYGSSWRTDTQYF; j_gene: TRBJ2-3; v_gene: TRBV29-1; d_gene: .; abundance: .
CDR3nt: TGTGCCATCAGGAATACCTTGGCGGGAGGTTCGGATACGCAGTATTTT; CDR3aa: CAIRNTLAGGSDTQYF; j_gene: TRBJ2-3; v_gene: TRBV10-3; d_gene: TRBD2; abundance: .
CDR3nt: TGTGCCAGCAGTTACTCAGGGGGGGCAGCCTACGAGCAGTACTTC; CDR3aa: CASSYSGGAAYEQYF; j_gene: TRBJ2-7; v_gene: TRBV6-6; d_gene: .; abundance: many
CDR3nt: TGCGCCAGCAGCCAAGATCGGGATAATTCACCCCTCCACTTT; CDR3aa: CASSQDRDNSPLHF; j_gene: TRBJ1-6; v_gene: TRBV4-3; d_gene: .; abundance: .
CDR3nt: TGTGCCAGCAGCCCCTCGGGAGGGAACGAGCAGTACTTC; CDR3aa: CASSPSGGNEQYF; j_gene: TRBJ2-7; v_gene: TRBV7-9; d_gene: TRBD2; abundance: .
CDR3nt: TGTGCCAGCAGTTCGAGCTCCGGGACAGAGAATTACTATAATTCACCCCTCCACTTT; CDR3aa: CASSSSSGTENYYNSPLHF; j_gene: TRBJ1-6; v_gene: TRBV27; d_gene: TRBD1; abundance: .
CDR3nt: TGTGCCAGCAGTTTTGAAGGAGTGGGCATTCAGTACTTC; CDR3aa: CASSFEGVGIQYF; j_gene: TRBJ2-4; v_gene: TRBV12-3/TRBV12-4; d_gene: .; abundance: .
CDR3nt: TGTGCCAGCAGTTCGGGGGAAGGGGCCCAGTACTTC; CDR3aa: CASSSGEGAQYF; j_gene: TRBJ2-5; v_gene: TRBV28; d_gene: .; abundance: .
CDR3nt: TGTGCCAGCAGCCAAGGCGGGCCAAACACAGATACGCAGTATTTT; CDR3aa: CASSQGGPNTDTQYF; j_gene: TRBJ2-3; v_gene: TRBV4-2; d_gene: .; abundance: few
CDR3nt: TGTGCCAGCAGTTTCCAAGGGAGCACCGGGGAGCTGTTTTTT; CDR3aa: CASSFQGSTGELFF; j_gene: TRBJ2-2; v_gene: TRBV27; d_gene: .; abundance: .